This T cell receptor beta chain derives from a study of T cells in Graves' hyperthyroidism and ophthalmopathy. Study-wide points: Ophthalmopathy prediction by the model preceded onset by a median approximately 5.9 months.

This clonotype appeared many times. The target antigen is unknown. The junction and the germline gene differ at one end; a read error may be behind it. There were TCR beta CDR3 regions amplified from RNA transcripts. Initially, a first-round RT-PCR of the TCR CDR3 employed the HTBI primer set. TCRdb independently ran MiXCR on the multiplex PCR reads; one entry per CDR3 protein. The sample has about 740,000 distinct CDR3 sequences; 12% to 15% are singletons. Material for sequencing was blood. The TCR comes from a woman younger than 35 with Graves' hyperthyroidism.

The CDR3 region is CASSEAEGAHEQYF. Here the CDR3 DNA reads TGTGCCAGCAGCGAAGCGGAAGGAGCGCACGAGCAGTACTTC. The chain links TRBV2 to TRBJ2-7; possibly TRBD2 for D (5 bases). In germline, CDR1 is SNHLY, CDR2 FYNNEI. The CDR3 spans 14 residues.